This is a list of T cell receptor beta chains from one sample in a study of cytomegalovirus exposure and HLA in healthy donors. The table came from immunoSEQ multiplex PCR; TCRdb's copy has only in-frame clones and leaves some out. This table has around 180,000 clones, over 75% appearing once. The source material was PBMCs. All receptors derive from a man aged 18 to 29 in good health and CMV-seronegative. CDR3s leave out the opening cysteine and the closing phenylalanine or tryptophan.

V: TRBV6-1; J: TRBJ2-5; CDR3: ASGTGVKETQY
V: TRBV7-2; J: TRBJ2-1; CDR3: ASSLRAGGGEQF
V: TRBV5-8; J: TRBJ2-7; CDR3: ASSFRGSDEQY
V: TRBV9; J: TRBJ2-1; CDR3: ASSADKILAGAEEQF
V: TRBV9; J: TRBJ2-3; CDR3: ASSVGPSGGTDTQY
V: TRBV7-8; J: TRBJ2-1; CDR3: ASSSQGGPSYNEQF
V: TRBV7-9; J: TRBJ1-4; CDR3: ASSSHTGTNEKLF
V: TRBV28; J: TRBJ2-3; CDR3: ASSLRELAGRTQY
V: TRBV7-2; J: TRBJ1-2; CDR3: ASILTGTGGNYGYT
V: TRBV7-8; J: TRBJ2-3; CDR3: ASSPTGQATDTQY
V: TRBV19; J: TRBJ2-1; CDR3: ASSILSGRISEQF
V: TRBV7-2; J: TRBJ2-5; CDR3: ASSRAGETQY
V: TRBV7-6; J: TRBJ2-2; CDR3: ASGEGVSGELF
V: TRBV7-2; J: TRBJ2-5; CDR3: ASGEASGGAETQY
V: TRBV30; J: TRBJ2-7; CDR3: AWTSGRYEQY
V: TRBV7-2; J: TRBJ2-7; CDR3: ASSFAGQGSYEQY
V: TRBV7-6; J: TRBJ1-2; CDR3: ASSLVQGAVYGYT
V: TRBV11-1; J: TRBJ2-5; CDR3: ASSLGPPGSQETQY
V: TRBV14; J: TRBJ2-1; CDR3: ASSQDLQAYNEQF
V: TRBV5-4; J: TRBJ2-7; CDR3: ASSSQGSEQY
V: TRBV19; J: TRBJ2-7; CDR3: ASSLTTSGGYHEQY
V: TRBV18; J: TRBJ2-4; CDR3: ASSPPGLEAQNIQY
V: TRBV6-5; J: TRBJ2-7; CDR3: ASSYSKGAEQY
V: TRBV7-8; J: TRBJ2-5; CDR3: ASSLLSGTTSY
V: TRBV25-1; J: TRBJ2-3; CDR3: ASKSSGSTDTQY
V: TRBV6-1; J: TRBJ2-4; CDR3: ASSAQGANIQY
V: TRBV27; J: TRBJ1-1; CDR3: ASDFQTSNTEAF
V: TRBV27; J: TRBJ2-3; CDR3: ASSLGLAGYYASTDTQY
V: TRBV2; J: TRBJ1-1; CDR3: ASSADRGRAEAF
V: TRBV18; J: TRBJ2-7; CDR3: ASSPPTVPRSGEQY
V: TRBV18; J: TRBJ2-1; CDR3: ASSPPTSGGARNEQF
V: TRBV19; J: TRBJ2-7; CDR3: ASSTGVREQY
V: TRBV5-6; J: TRBJ2-3; CDR3: ASSLGGQSTDTQY
V: TRBV4-1; J: TRBJ1-3; CDR3: ASSQQGENTIY
V: TRBV30; J: TRBJ2-5; CDR3: AWGGTGEETQY
V: TRBV7-2; J: NA; CDR3: ASSFPGYEQY
V: TRBV29-1; J: TRBJ1-2; CDR3: SVGGQAVGYGYT
V: TRBV21-1; J: TRBJ2-1; CDR3: ASSKALRRWDNEQF
V: TRBV4-2; J: TRBJ2-4; CDR3: ASSQVSTSGSRDIQY
V: TRBV5-1; J: TRBJ2-2; CDR3: ASSFRQGDTGELF
V: TRBV25-1; J: TRBJ1-5; CDR3: ASSESQGANQPQH
V: TRBV30; J: TRBJ1-6; CDR3: AWSVQLPAKHREGNSPLH
V: TRBV18; J: TRBJ2-7; CDR3: ASSPPTAGVEQY
V: TRBV6-6; J: TRBJ2-3; CDR3: ASSYGPGITDTQY
V: TRBV30; J: TRBJ2-7; CDR3: AWSVLASSYEQY
V: TRBV9; J: TRBJ2-3; CDR3: ASSRGLAFGTSTDTQY
V: TRBV28; J: TRBJ1-2; CDR3: ASSIRGDGQVYHYGYT
V: TRBV30; J: TRBJ1-3; CDR3: AWSVLWGNTIY